These 24 T cell receptor beta chains originate from one sample sequenced in a study of blood T cell repertoires in COVID-19. Libraries were prepared by immunoSEQ multiplex PCR; TCRdb keeps only in-frame clonotypes and omits some of them. The sample has fewer than 300,000 clones, approximately 90% seen once. The sequencing input was PBMCs or T cells enriched from blood (not recorded which). These receptors all come from a man between 35 and 55 years old who had recovered from COVID-19.

In nucleotides, the CDR3 is TGTGCCAGTAGTCTCCGCCGGACAGGGTCCCATGAGCAGTTCTTC. The encoded protein is CASSLRRTGSHEQFF. The rearrangement joins TRBV19 to TRBJ2-1, with 8 bases aligning to TRBD1. The CDR3 totals 15 residues. V trimming: 5 bases; J trimming: 8 bases; junction bases outside the gene matches: 11. Germline V gene sequence: CDR1 LNHDA, CDR2 SQIVND (reference sequence).

This clone occurred a few times. The chain carries TRBV28 and TRBJ1-2; a weak D match, TRBD1 (6 bases). The CDR3 sequence is 18 residues long. CDR1 and CDR2 from the germline V gene are MDHEN and SYDVKM. Trimming took 6 bases from V and 8 from J, leaving 31 bases between them. The CDR3 coding sequence is TGTGCCAGCAGCCTTCTCGTATCGGGGGGCTTGCGACCTGGGGGCTACACCTTC. Translated, it gives CASSLLVSGGLRPGGYTF.

The chain links TRBV7-2 to TRBJ1-4, with no clear D. CDR1 is SGHTA, CDR2 FQGNSA, per germline. V was shortened by 5 bases and J by 4 bases, with 11 bases between the two germline ends. The CDR3 runs 14 residues. CDR3 sequence (DNA): TGTGCCAGCAGCATAACACCGATTAATGAAAAACTGTTTTTT. It is translated as CASSITPINEKLFF.

This chain joins TRBV30 and TRBJ2-5, with unresolved D. Germline V CDR1 and CDR2: GTSNPN, SVGIG (reference sequence). Trimming took off 3 bases at V and 4 bases at J, with 9 bases between the two ends. The CDR3 contains 12 residues. This CDR3 is CAWRSYSETQYF. The CDR3 DNA reads TGTGCCTGGAGATCGTACTCAGAGACCCAGTACTTC. Complete variable domain (other parts from reference TRBV30 and TRBJ2-5): SQTIHQWPATLVQPVGSPLSLECTVEGTSNPNLYWYRQAAGRGLQLLFYSVGIGQISSEVPQNLSASRPQDRQFILSSKKLLLSDSGFYLCAWRSYSETQYFGPGTRLLVL.

V and J are TRBV25-1 and TRBJ1-6, with a weak D call TRBD1 (6 bases). Germline V gene data show CDR1 as MGHDK and CDR2 as SYGVNS. V shed 5 bases and J shed 3 bases, with 17 bases lying between them. This CDR3 region has 17 residues. This CDR3 reads CASSSLRGGYYNSPLHF. DNA for the CDR3: TGTGCCAGCAGTTCCCTCAGGGGTGGTTACTATAATTCACCCCTCCACTTT.

This sequence joins TRBV28 and TRBJ1-5; D unresolved. From germline, CDR1 is MDHEN and CDR2 SYDVKM. The V and J ends lost 2 bases and 6 bases respectively, with 8 bases between them. The CDR3 sequence is 13 residues long. CDR3 coding DNA: TGTGCCAGCAGTTTAACATACACTCAGCCCCAGCATTTT. Translated: CASSLTYTQPQHF.

The rearrangement links TRBV28 to TRBJ1-3; D might be TRBD1 (5 bases). This CDR3 is 14 amino acids long. CDR1 is MDHEN, CDR2 SYDVKM, per germline. Deletions cut 7 bases from V and 2 bases from J, with 12 bases between. Here the CDR3 reads CASIRAGPGNTIYF. The CDR3 DNA is TGTGCCAGCATCAGGGCCGGGCCTGGAAACACCATATATTTT. Based on the CDR3 plus reference TRBV28 and TRBJ1-3, the full variable domain is DVKVTQSSRYLVKRTGEKVFLECVQDMDHENMFWYRQDPGLGLRLIYFSYDVKMKEKGDIPEGYSVSREKKERFSLILESASTNQTSMYLCASIRAGPGNTIYFGEGSWLTVV.

The chain joins TRBV7-2 to TRBJ1-6; the match to TRBD1 covers 9 bases. CDR3 length: 16 residues. Germline assignment: CDR1 SGHTA and CDR2 FQGNSA. V gave up 4 bases and J gave up 7 bases; unmatched junction bases: 8. CDR3 sequence (DNA): TGTGCCAGCAGCTCCCAAGGGACAGGGACCAATTCACCCCTCCACTTT. As protein: CASSSQGTGTNSPLHF.

The V call is TRBV27, the J call TRBJ1-2, with a possible D match to TRBD1 (6 bases). The CDR3 length is 17 residues. V was clipped by 2 bases and J by 3 bases, with 19 bases between them. Germline CDR1 and CDR2: MNHEY and SMNVEV (reference sequence). Written as DNA, the CDR3 is TGTGCCAGCAGTTTAACATTTCCCTACAGGGTTGACTATGGCTACACCTTC. It translates to CASSLTFPYRVDYGYTF.

The gene calls are TRBV7-9 and TRBJ1-1, with 7 positions matching TRBD1. This CDR3 comprises 12 residues. Germline CDR1 and CDR2: SEHNR and FQNEAQ (reference sequence). The trim removed 4 bases at V and 11 bases at J, leaving 7 bases unmatched. The CDR3 protein is CASSSTGPVAFF. The CDR3 DNA reads as TGTGCCAGCAGCTCGACAGGGCCGGTGGCTTTCTTT. The whole variable domain, filled in from reference TRBV7-9 and TRBJ1-1, reads DTGVSQNPRHKITKRGQNVTFRCDPISEHNRLYWYRQTLGQGPEFLTYFQNEAQLEKSRLLSDRFSAERPKGSFSTLEIQRTEQGDSAMYLCASSSTGPVAFFGQGTRLTVV.

The chain has TRBV28 and TRBJ2-7; 8 bases align to TRBD2. The CDR3 totals 14 residues. The junction had 5 bases not matched to a gene; V was cut back by 5 bases and J by 2 bases. Germline CDR1 is MDHEN and CDR2 is SYDVKM. CDR3 DNA: TGTGCCAGCAGTGCCACGGGGGGGACCTACGAGCAGTACTTC. As protein: CASSATGGTYEQYF. The complete variable domain, with remaining parts taken from reference TRBV28 and TRBJ2-7, reads DVKVTQSSRYLVKRTGEKVFLECVQDMDHENMFWYRQDPGLGLRLIYFSYDVKMKEKGDIPEGYSVSREKKERFSLILESASTNQTSMYLCASSATGGTYEQYFGPGTRLTVT.

The chain has TRBV9 and TRBJ1-2; 10 bases fit TRBD1. V trimming: 2 bases; J trimming: 4 bases; junction bases outside the gene matches: 5. The CDR3 contains 15 residues. Germline V gives CDR1 SGDLS, CDR2 YYNGEE. The CDR3 reads CASSVEGTGVYGYTF. CDR3 in DNA: TGTGCCAGCAGCGTCGAAGGGACAGGGGTCTATGGCTACACCTTC.

The rearrangement joins TRBV5-1 to TRBJ1-1; D is unresolved. V dropped 0 bases and J dropped 7 bases, with 4 bases sitting between them. The CDR3 has 11 residues. Germline V gives CDR1 SGHRS, CDR2 YFSETQ. Written as DNA, the CDR3 is TGCGCCAGCAGCTTGGCAGATGAAGCTTTCTTT. Amino acids: CASSLADEAFF.

In this sample, this clone turned up once. The V gene is TRBV4-1, the J gene TRBJ2-1; D possibly corresponds to TRBD2 (7 bases). Germline lookup yields CDR1 MGHRA and CDR2 YSYEKL. Trimming pared 0 bases from V and 1 base from J, leaving 19 bases between. The CDR3 runs 19 residues. CDR3 sequence (DNA): TGCGCCAGCAGCCAAGAATCGGGGAGGGGGGAGTGGTCCTACAATGAGCAGTTCTTC. This gives the protein CASSQESGRGEWSYNEQFF.

This sequence joins TRBV5-6 and TRBJ2-5; weak D call: TRBD2 (5 bases). V was pared by 4 bases and J by 0 bases, with 13 bases between. This CDR3 contains 15 residues. From germline, CDR1 is SGHDT and CDR2 YYEEEE. DNA of the CDR3: TGTGCCAGCAGCGTCCTTCGGGGATACCAAGAGACCCAGTACTTC. Its protein product is CASSVLRGYQETQYF.

The chain links TRBV28 to TRBJ1-1; possible D gene TRBD1, 5 bases. CDR1 and CDR2 (germline): MDHEN, SYDVKM. The CDR3 is made up of 14 amino acids. Trimming took off 5 bases at V and 4 bases at J, with 14 bases between the two ends. In DNA form, the CDR3 reads TGTGCCAGCAGTCCAGGGAGGTGGGGCACTGAAGCTTTCTTT. As protein: CASSPGRWGTEAFF.

This chain joins TRBV27 and TRBJ2-3; D perhaps matches TRBD2 (5 bases). The CDR3 contains 15 residues. Germline CDR1 reads MNHEY; CDR2 reads SMNVEV (reference sequence). V lost 1 base and J 3 bases, leaving 11 bases between the germline ends. This CDR3 is CASSLFSAGTDTQYF. The CDR3 coding sequence is TGTGCCAGCAGTTTATTTAGCGCAGGAACAGATACGCAGTATTTT.

V is TRBV7-2 and J is TRBJ2-7; 8 positions agree with TRBD1. The CDR3 has 14 residues. Germline V gene sequence: CDR1 SGHTA, CDR2 FQGNSA. The ends lost 3 bases at V and 3 bases at J; junction bases unmatched: 4. As DNA, the CDR3 is TGTGCCAGCAGCTTCGCAGGGGGCAACTACGAGCAGTACTTC. It translates to CASSFAGGNYEQYF.

The chain employs TRBV19 and TRBJ2-3, with TRBD2 matching over 10 bases. The CDR3 loop spans 19 amino acids. The V and J ends lost 3 bases and 4 bases, in that order; junction bases with no gene match: 16. Germline V lookup: CDR1 LNHDA, CDR2 SQIVND (reference sequence). This chain's CDR3 is CASSMNSRELAGRADTQYF. The CDR3 DNA is TGTGCCAGTAGTATGAATTCGCGTGAACTAGCGGGAAGAGCAGATACGCAGTATTTT. Based on the CDR3 plus reference TRBV19 and TRBJ2-3, the full variable domain is DGGITQSPKYLFRKEGQNVTLSCEQNLNHDAMYWYRQDPGQGLRLIYYSQIVNDFQKGDIAEGYSVSREKKESFPLTVTSAQKNPTAFYLCASSMNSRELAGRADTQYFGPGTRLTVL.

V is TRBV13 and J is TRBJ2-1; 8 bases line up with TRBD1. The length of the CDR3 is 15 residues. Germline V gene lookup returns CDR1 PRHDT and CDR2 FYEKMQ (reference sequence). The V gene end was trimmed by 5 bases and the J gene end by 5 bases; junction bases not matched to a gene: 8. The CDR3 region has the DNA TGTGCCAGCAGCCGACCCGGGACAGGAAACAATGAGCAGTTCTTC. Its protein is CASSRPGTGNNEQFF.

DNA for the CDR3: TGTGCCAGCAGCTTAGTTATAGCGGGAGTGGGTAATGAGCAGTTCTTC. Protein sequence: CASSLVIAGVGNEQFF. The chain combines TRBV7-8 with TRBJ2-1; 9 positions agree with TRBD2. The V gene end was trimmed by 1 base and the J gene end by 7 bases; junction bases not matched to a gene: 8. The CDR3 spans 16 residues. Germline V gene sequence: CDR1 SGHVS, CDR2 FQNEAQ.

V gene TRBV18 combines with J gene TRBJ2-1; 9 bases align to TRBD2. This CDR3 is 19 amino acids long. Trimming at V came to 3 bases and at J to 7 bases, leaving 19 bases not matched to a gene. Germline CDR1 is KGHSH and CDR2 is LQKENI. The CDR3 DNA reads as TGTGCCAGCTCACCCTCGGGAACAGCGGGGGGTCCCTTCGGAAATGAGCAGTTCTTC. Translated, it gives CASSPSGTAGGPFGNEQFF.

This chain uses TRBV21-1 with TRBJ2-3; the D call of TRBD1 is as the table states it, not checked on the DNA. TRBV21-1 is a known pseudogene. This CDR3 is built from 17 residues. CDR3 sequence: CASSKGKKRGSTDTQYF. The CDR3 DNA sequence: TGTGCCAGCAGCAAAGGGAAGAAAAGGGGGAGCACAGATACGCAGTATTTT.

This chain links TRBV30 with TRBJ1-5; 12 bases match TRBD1. The V segment lost 5 bases and the J segment 9 bases; nucleotides outside the gene matches: 14. The CDR3 length is 16 residues. In germline, CDR1 is GTSNPN, CDR2 SVGIG (reference sequence). The CDR3 is CAWSDRDRGRWGPQHF. CDR3 nucleotide sequence: TGTGCCTGGTCTGACCGGGACAGGGGGCGGTGGGGGCCCCAGCATTTT.